The rows below give T cell receptor beta chains drawn from one sample of a study of cytomegalovirus exposure and HLA in healthy donors. The protocol was immunoSEQ multiplex PCR, while the TCRdb copy is restricted to in-frame clones and leaves out a portion. The sample has approximately 100,000 clones, under 80% seen once. The sequencing input was PBMCs. Receptors originate from a male donor in good health and CMV-seronegative. The conserved cysteine and the conserved F or W are not part of the CDR3 here.

j_gene | v_gene | CDR3aa
TRBJ2-2 | TRBV4-1 | ASSQDISGTGELF
TRBJ2-7 | TRBV7-2 | ASSFGLAAYEQY
TRBJ2-3 | TRBV29-1 | SVGTKSTDTQY
TRBJ1-6 | TRBV30 | ACLWDRYNSPLH
TRBJ2-1 | TRBV6-5 | ASSHRGDEQF
TRBJ1-5 | TRBV15 | ATSETRGQPQH
TRBJ2-5 | TRBV28 | ASSPGRGLPGETQY
TRBJ2-1 | TRBV14 | ASSRGLGTTRGNEQF
TRBJ1-2 | TRBV2 | ASGGDRASGGYT
TRBJ2-4 | TRBV2 | ASSETEEGKNIQY
TRBJ2-2 | TRBV7-6 | ASSTGQVNTGELF
TRBJ2-1 | TRBV5-1 | ASSLTSGGYNEQF
TRBJ2-1 | TRBV27 | ASRSGKRGEQF
TRBJ2-3 | TRBV5-1 | ASSPGQGTDTQY
TRBJ1-2 | TRBV4-2 | ASSQDLPPGGVYGYT
TRBJ1-5 | TRBV10-3 | AISEARANQPQH
TRBJ2-1 | TRBV4-1 | ASSQEPARYNEQF
TRBJ1-2 | TRBV5-1 | ASSYDRDRVGYT
TRBJ2-5 | TRBV25-1 | ASRRDSLTQY
TRBJ2-7 | TRBV5-6 | ASSLGGQGAYEQY
TRBJ1-2 | TRBV5-4 | ASSLGQLNYGYT
TRBJ1-2 | TRBV10-3 | AISPDRELYGYT
TRBJ2-3 | TRBV13 | ASSLGRGASTDTQY
TRBJ1-4 | TRBV9 | ASSVGQGVSNEKLF
TRBJ2-7 | TRBV13 | ASSLNPSSYEQY
TRBJ2-3 | TRBV13 | ASSFKRELADTQY
TRBJ2-5 | TRBV7-2 | ASSWAGTSGRGETQY
TRBJ2-7 | TRBV27 | ASSWAGRTYEQY
TRBJ1-5 | TRBV2 | ASNGAPGTDQPQH
TRBJ2-2 | TRBV28 | ASSARGGLPNTGELF
TRBJ2-7 | TRBV7-2 | ASSLGTGGAYEQY
TRBJ2-1 | TRBV7-2 | ASSLGRERGEQF
TRBJ2-3 | TRBV4-3 | ASSQNRGSTDTQY
TRBJ2-7 | TRBV18 | ASSPGSGGRVQY
TRBJ2-4 | TRBV5-1 | ASSLAAGANIQY
TRBJ2-6 | TRBV21-1 | ASSKVGAFGANVLT
TRBJ2-7 | TRBV11-1 | ASSLNNYEQY
TRBJ1-4 | TRBV5-6 | ASSLGGVTSEKLF
TRBJ1-1 | TRBV5-1 | ASSLSPDSSDTEAF
TRBJ2-5 | TRBV6-5 | ASSPGYRGKTQY
TRBJ2-3 | TRBV15 | ATSRDGGLRTDTQY
TRBJ2-5 | TRBV4-2 | ASSQDGSGRAGETQY
TRBJ2-5 | TRBV4-3 | ASSQRMGRGETQY